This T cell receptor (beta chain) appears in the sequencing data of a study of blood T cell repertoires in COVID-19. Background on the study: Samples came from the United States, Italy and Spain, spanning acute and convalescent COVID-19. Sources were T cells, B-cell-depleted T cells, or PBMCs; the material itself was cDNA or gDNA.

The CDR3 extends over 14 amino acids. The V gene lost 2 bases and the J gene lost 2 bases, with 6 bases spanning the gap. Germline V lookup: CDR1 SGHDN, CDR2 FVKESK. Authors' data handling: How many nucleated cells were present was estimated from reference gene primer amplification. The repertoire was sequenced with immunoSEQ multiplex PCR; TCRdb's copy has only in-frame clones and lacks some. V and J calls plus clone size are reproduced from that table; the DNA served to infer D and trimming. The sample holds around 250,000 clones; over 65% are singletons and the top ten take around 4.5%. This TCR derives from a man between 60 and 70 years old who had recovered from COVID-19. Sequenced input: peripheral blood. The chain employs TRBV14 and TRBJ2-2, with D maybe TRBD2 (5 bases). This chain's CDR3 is CASSQTRNTGELFF. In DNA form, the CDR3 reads TGTGCCAGCAGCCAAACTAGAAACACCGGGGAGCTGTTTTTT. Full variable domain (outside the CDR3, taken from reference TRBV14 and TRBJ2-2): EAGVTQFPSHSVIEKGQTVTLRCDPISGHDNLYWYRRVMGKEIKFLLHFVKESKQDESGMPNNRFLAERTGGTYSTLKVQPAELEDSGVYFCASSQTRNTGELFFGEGSRLTVL.